This is a list of T cell receptor beta chains from one sample in a study of blood T cell repertoires in COVID-19. Only in-frame clones appear in the TCRdb table, and some are missing; sequencing was by immunoSEQ multiplex PCR. The sample comprises about 250,000 clones, 86% of which are singletons, and approximately 5% rests with the top ten. The sequenced sample consisted of peripheral blood. The receptor set was obtained from a woman older than 75 with COVID-19, enrolled during active disease. The CDR3 runs from the conserved cysteine through the conserved F or W. D genes are given only for firm matches. Size is stated for part of the rows, as once, few or many counts, or as a class when the clone is expanded.

D gene | clone size | J gene | V gene | CDR3 DNA | CDR3 protein
TRBD2 | NA | TRBJ2-5 | TRBV11-2 | TGTGCCAGCAGCTTAGCGGGAGGGACTGGCGAGACCCAGTACTTC | CASSLAGGTGETQYF
NA | NA | TRBJ1-2 | TRBV27 | TGTGCCAGCAGTGGGGGGGCGGGCGGCTACACCTTC | CASSGGAGGYTF
NA | once | TRBJ1-1 | TRBV7-9 | TGTGCCAGCAGCCAAATCACTGAAGCTTTCTTT | CASSQITEAFF
NA | few | TRBJ1-5 | TRBV12-3/TRBV12-4 | TGTGCCAGCAGCCTCGGGGGTGAACAGCCCCAGCATTTT | CASSLGGEQPQHF
NA | NA | TRBJ1-2 | TRBV6-5 | TGTGCCAGCAGTTACGGGGACACCCCTAACTATGGCTACACCTTC | CASSYGDTPNYGYTF
NA | NA | TRBJ2-7 | TRBV6-5 | TGTGCCAGCAGTTACCGGGACAAGGTGAACGAGCAGTACTTC | CASSYRDKVNEQYF
NA | NA | TRBJ1-4 | TRBV5-6 | TGTGCCAGCAGCTTGTACAGATACACTGCAACTAATGAAAAACTGTTTTTT | CASSLYRYTATNEKLFF
TRBD1 | NA | TRBJ1-2 | TRBV7-2 | TGTGCCAGCAGCTTAGGGGCCTACTCCGGGACAGGGGTCGGCTACACCTTC | CASSLGAYSGTGVGYTF
TRBD2 | NA | TRBJ2-1 | TRBV7-9 | TGTGCCAGCAGCTTGCGGTCAGCGGGGCGATACAATGAGCAGTTCTTC | CASSLRSAGRYNEQFF
NA | once | TRBJ1-6 | TRBV25-1 | TGTGCCAGCAGAAAGTTAGGGGATTCACCCCTCCACTTT | CASRKLGDSPLHF
TRBD1 | few | TRBJ1-1 | TRBV4-2 | TGTGCCAGCAGCCAAGAGGGACAGGGAACTTGGGGCACTGAAGCTTTCTTT | CASSQEGQGTWGTEAFF
NA | few | TRBJ1-2 | TRBV5-5 | TGTGCCAGCAGCTTTACACAGGTAGCTAACTATGGCTACACCTTC | CASSFTQVANYGYTF
NA | NA | TRBJ2-2 | TRBV7-2 | TGTGCCAGCAGCTTAAGGGGGACGAACACCGGGGAGCTGTTTTTT | CASSLRGTNTGELFF
NA | NA | TRBJ2-1 | TRBV5-5 | TGTGCCAGCAGCCCCGGACAGTTATACAATGAGCAGTTCTTC | CASSPGQLYNEQFF
NA | NA | TRBJ1-5 | TRBV6-5 | TGTGCCAGCACCGACAAGAATAGCAATCAGCCCCAGCATTTT | CASTDKNSNQPQHF
TRBD1 | NA | TRBJ1-1 | TRBV7-9 | TGTGCCAGCAGCTTAGGAGGACAGGGGGCGAACACTGAAGCTTTCTTT | CASSLGGQGANTEAFF
NA | NA | TRBJ2-7 | TRBV27 | TGTGCCAGCAGTTTCCGCGGGGCTGGGGGGGAGCAGTACTTC | CASSFRGAGGEQYF
TRBD2 | NA | TRBJ2-1 | TRBV9 | TGTGCCAGCAGCGTGGATAGCGGGGCCCACAATGAGCAGTTCTTC | CASSVDSGAHNEQFF
TRBD1 | once | TRBJ1-6 | TRBV30 | TGTGCCTGGAGCCCCCGGACAGGGTCGAGCTCACCCCTCCACTTT | CAWSPRTGSSSPLHF
TRBD1 | NA | TRBJ1-2 | TRBV7-9 | TGTGCCACCCCCCTTTCGGGGACAGATACGTACAACTATGGCTACACCTTC | CATPLSGTDTYNYGYTF
TRBD1 | few | TRBJ2-3 | TRBV9 | TGTGCCAGCAGCGCACCGTTTACCGGGACAGGTAGCACAGATACGCAGTATTTT | CASSAPFTGTGSTDTQYF
NA | NA | TRBJ1-1 | TRBV20-1 | TGCAGTGCTATCCCGGGGACTGAAGCTTTCTTT | CSAIPGTEAFF
NA | NA | TRBJ2-2 | TRBV7-9 | TGTGCCAGCAGCTTAGTGATTGCGGACACCGGGGAGCTGTTTTTT | CASSLVIADTGELFF
TRBD2 | NA | TRBJ2-3 | TRBV2 | TGTGCCAGCAGCGAGACTAGCGGGGGGGGCACAGATACGCAGTATTTT | CASSETSGGGTDTQYF
NA | few | TRBJ1-2 | TRBV3-1/TRBV3-2 | TGTGCCAGCAGCTTCGGACAGTTCTATGGCTACACCTTC | CASSFGQFYGYTF
NA | NA | TRBJ1-1 | TRBV5-1 | TGCGCCAGCGCACAGGACAGCCTGAACACTGAAGCTTTCTTT | CASAQDSLNTEAFF
TRBD2 | NA | TRBJ2-1 | TRBV5-3 | TGTGCCAGAAGCTCGACTAGCGGGGCCGTTTATTACAATGAGCAGTTCTTC | CARSSTSGAVYYNEQFF
NA | few | TRBJ1-1 | TRBV3-1/TRBV3-2 | TGTGCCAGCACCGACAAGAACACTGAAGCTTTCTTT | CASTDKNTEAFF
NA | NA | TRBJ1-5 | TRBV14 | TGTGCCAGCAGCCGAGTCGAGGGTTTACAAGGAAGCAATCAGCCCCAGCATTTT | CASSRVEGLQGSNQPQHF
NA | NA | TRBJ2-1 | TRBV7-2 | TGTGCCAGCAGCCTAAGGGGGAACTACAATGAGCAGTTCTTC | CASSLRGNYNEQFF